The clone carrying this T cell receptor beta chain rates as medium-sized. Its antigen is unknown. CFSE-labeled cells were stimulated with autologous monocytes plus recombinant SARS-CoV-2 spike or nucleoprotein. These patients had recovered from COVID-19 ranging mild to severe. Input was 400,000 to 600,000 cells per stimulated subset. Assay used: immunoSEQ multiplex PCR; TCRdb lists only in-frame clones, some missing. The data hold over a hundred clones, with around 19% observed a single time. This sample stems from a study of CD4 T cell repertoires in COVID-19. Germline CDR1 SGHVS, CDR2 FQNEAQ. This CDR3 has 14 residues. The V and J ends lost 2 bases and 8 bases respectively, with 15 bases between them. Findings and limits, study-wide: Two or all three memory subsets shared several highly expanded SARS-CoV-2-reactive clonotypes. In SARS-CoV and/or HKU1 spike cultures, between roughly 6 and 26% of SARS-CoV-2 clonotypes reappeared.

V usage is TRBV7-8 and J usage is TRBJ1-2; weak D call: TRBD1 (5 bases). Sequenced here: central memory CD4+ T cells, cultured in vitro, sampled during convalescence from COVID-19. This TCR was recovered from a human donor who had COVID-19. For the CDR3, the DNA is TGTGCCAGCAGCTTATTGCGGGAAGCAGGGGGCTACACCTTC. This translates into CASSLLREAGGYTF. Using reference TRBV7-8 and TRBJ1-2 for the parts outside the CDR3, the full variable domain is GAGVSQSPRYKVAKRGQDVALRCDPISGHVSLFWYQQALGQGPEFLTYFQNEAQLDKSGLPSDRFFAERPEGSVSTLKIQRTQQEDSAVYLCASSLLREAGGYTFGSGTRLTVV.